The 28 T cell receptor beta chains below all came from one sample that was sequenced in a study of cytomegalovirus exposure and HLA in healthy donors. TCRdb's copy holds only in-frame clones and misses some; the assay was immunoSEQ multiplex PCR. In the table there are under 350,000 clones, 80% to 90% of which are singletons. The sample taken for sequencing was PBMCs. These receptors were obtained from a woman in her late teens or twenties in good health and CMV-seronegative.

The rearrangement joins TRBV2 to TRBJ1-4; the match to TRBD1 covers 10 bases. The ends lost 9 bases at V and 6 bases at J; junction bases unmatched: 7. This CDR3 is built from 14 residues. CDR1 is SNHLY, CDR2 FYNNEI, per germline. CDR3 DNA: TGTGCCAGTGAAAGGGGACAGGGGTATGAAAAACTGTTTTTT. Translation: CASERGQGYEKLFF. Filled out from reference TRBV2 and TRBJ1-4, the complete variable domain reads EPEVTQTPSHQVTQMGQEVILRCVPISNHLYFYWYRQILGQKVEFLVSFYNNEISEKSEIFDDQFSVERPDGSNFTLKIRSTKLEDSAMYFCASERGQGYEKLFFGSGTQLSVL.

The chain combines TRBV11-2 with TRBJ1-2; 9 bases match TRBD1. The V segment lost 0 bases and the J segment 8 bases; nucleotides outside the gene matches: 10. In germline, CDR1 is SGHAT, CDR2 FQNNGV. The CDR3 is made up of 16 amino acids. CDR3 in amino acids: CASSLDPRGTGQGYTF. CDR3 DNA: TGTGCCAGCAGCTTAGATCCCCGGGGGACAGGGCAAGGCTACACCTTC.

Here the CDR3 DNA reads TGTGCCAGCTCACCCAATTACGAGCAGTACTTC. It codes for CASSPNYEQYF. This rearrangement joins TRBV18 to TRBJ2-7; D unclear. Between the trimmed V and J ends, which lost 3 bases and 4 bases, there was a span of 4 bases. Looked up from germline, CDR1 is KGHSH and CDR2 is LQKENI. CDR3 length: 11 amino acids.

The chain employs TRBV19 and TRBJ1-6; 8 bases fit TRBD1. The CDR3 consists of 13 residues. V lost 7 bases and J lost 6; bases outside the gene matches: 2. Per the germline V gene, CDR1 is LNHDA and CDR2 is SQIVND (reference sequence). CDR3 residues: CASTGGFNSPLHF. CDR3 nucleotides: TGTGCCAGTACAGGGGGCTTTAATTCACCCCTCCACTTT.

As DNA, the CDR3 is TGTGCCAGCAGCTCTGGGACTAGCAGTCGGGATACGCAGTATTTT. The encoded protein is CASSSGTSSRDTQYF. The chain couples TRBV5-6 to TRBJ2-3, with 9 bases matching TRBD2. Germline V gene lookup returns CDR1 SGHDT and CDR2 YYEEEE. There are 15 residues in the CDR3. Losses at the gene ends were 3 bases for V and 6 bases for J; bases not matched to a gene: 8.

This sequence joins TRBV4-1 and TRBJ1-3; D remains ambiguous. The V and J ends lost 0 bases and 2 bases respectively, with 11 bases between them. The CDR3 sequence is 16 residues long. Germline CDR1 and CDR2: MGHRA and YSYEKL. DNA of the CDR3: TGCGCCAGCAGCCAAGATCCAGGCAGCCCTGGAAACACCATATATTTT. Translating it yields CASSQDPGSPGNTIYF.

The gene calls are TRBV9 and TRBJ1-3, with D uncertain. The germline V and J ends were trimmed by 3 bases and 6 bases, with 7 bases remaining between them. Germline-derived CDR1 and CDR2 are SGDLS and YYNGEE. The CDR3 has 12 amino acids. The CDR3 is CASSAIVNTIYF. The CDR3 DNA is TGTGCCAGCAGCGCGATAGTAAACACCATATATTTT.

The chain links TRBV7-2 to TRBJ1-2; 7 bases map to TRBD1. Germline CDR1 is SGHTA and CDR2 is FQGNSA. J lost 4 bases, V lost 4 bases, and 6 bases had no gene match. This CDR3 comprises 14 residues. The CDR3 is CASSSWTGRYGYTF. CDR3 DNA sequence: TGTGCCAGCAGCTCTTGGACAGGACGCTATGGCTACACCTTC.

The V call is TRBV6-5, the J call TRBJ2-7, with a possible D match to TRBD1 (5 bases). Germline lookup yields CDR1 MNHEY and CDR2 SVGAGI. V dropped 3 bases and J dropped 0 bases, with 15 bases sitting between them. This CDR3 comprises 16 residues. In DNA, the CDR3 is TGTGCCAGCAGTTATAGACAGTGGGCCCCCTCCTACGAGCAGTACTTC. Translated: CASSYRQWAPSYEQYF.

The chain carries TRBV18 and TRBJ1-2; D remains ambiguous. Between the trimmed V and J ends, which lost 4 bases and 6 bases, there was a span of 15 bases. This CDR3 contains 14 residues. CDR1 and CDR2 (germline): KGHSH, LQKENI. CDR3 loop: CASSLRTAEDGYTF. The CDR3 DNA sequence: TGTGCCAGCTCACTACGGACGGCGGAGGATGGCTACACCTTC.

The V gene is TRBV11-3, the J gene TRBJ2-7; D perhaps matches TRBD2 (6 bases). Germline V CDR1 and CDR2: SGHNT, YENEEA. V was shortened by 0 bases and J by 6 bases, with 15 bases between the two germline ends. The CDR3 runs 15 residues. CDR3 amino acids: CASSLEVGSGTEQYF. CDR3 nucleotide sequence: TGTGCCAGCAGCTTAGAGGTCGGGAGCGGAACCGAGCAGTACTTC. The full variable domain, completed using reference TRBV11-3 and TRBJ2-7, is EAGVVQSPRYKIIEKKQPVAFWCNPISGHNTLYWYLQNLGQGPELLIRYENEEAVDDSQLPKDRFSAERLKGVDSTLKIQPAELGDSAVYLCASSLEVGSGTEQYFGPGTRLTVT.

The genes are TRBV7-9 and TRBJ2-7, with 8 bases matching TRBD1. From germline, CDR1 is SEHNR and CDR2 FQNEAQ (reference sequence). The CDR3 is 15 amino acids. V was pared by 3 bases and J by 3 bases, with 7 bases of the junction left unmatched. The CDR3 nucleotides read TGTGCCAGCAGCTTCCATACAGGGGGTGACTACGAGCAGTACTTC. Translated: CASSFHTGGDYEQYF.

The chain carries TRBV18 and TRBJ2-7; 7 positions agree with TRBD2. The CDR3 loop spans 17 amino acids. Germline V lookup: CDR1 KGHSH, CDR2 LQKENI. V shed 5 bases, J shed 0 bases, and the junction held 13 bases outside the gene matches. The CDR3 is CASSSTSSGGTSYEQYF. The CDR3 DNA follows: TGTGCCAGCTCATCCACCTCCTCGGGAGGCACCTCCTACGAGCAGTACTTC.

This rearrangement joins TRBV7-8 to TRBJ2-7, with a possible D match to TRBD1 (6 bases). V lost 5 bases, J lost 4 bases, and 15 bases lay in between. Germline-derived CDR1 and CDR2 are SGHVS and FQNEAQ. The CDR3 totals 14 residues. As DNA, the CDR3 is TGTGCCAGCAGCGCCCCGGGACAACATTACGAGCAGTACTTC. Amino acids: CASSAPGQHYEQYF.

The V call is TRBV14, the J call TRBJ1-6; D call uncertain. Per germline, CDR1 SGHDN and CDR2 FVKESK. The V end was cut by 6 bases, the J end by 7 bases, with 10 bases between. CDR3 length: 13 residues. The CDR3 DNA follows: TGTGCCAGCAGACTTTCTCCCAATTCACCCCTCCACTTT. Its translation is CASRLSPNSPLHF.

This clone was recorded a few times. The chain carries TRBV28 and TRBJ1-6, with unresolved D. Germline assignment: CDR1 MDHEN and CDR2 SYDVKM. Trimming removed 2 bases from V and 10 bases from J, with 6 bases in between. The CDR3 totals 12 residues. In DNA, the CDR3 is TGTGCCAGCAGTTTACTTCGGTCACCCCTCCACTTT. Its translation: CASSLLRSPLHF.

The rearrangement links TRBV6-5 to TRBJ1-2, with 10 bases that match TRBD1. This CDR3 has 14 amino acids. Germline-derived CDR1 and CDR2 are MNHEY and SVGAGI. After removal of 7 bases from V and 4 bases from J, the junction contained 6 bases not matched to a gene. Written as DNA, the CDR3 is TGTGCCAGCACAAGGACAGGGGGATCCTATGGCTACACCTTC. Translation gives CASTRTGGSYGYTF.

In its sample, this clone was seen a few times. V gene TRBV29-1 combines with J gene TRBJ1-1; D gene uncertain. Germline CDR1 and CDR2: SQVTM and ANQGSEA. This CDR3 is built from 14 residues. V was cut by 7 bases and J by 8 bases, with 23 bases left in between. The CDR3 loop is CSGLDDRRASEAFF. DNA for the CDR3: TGCAGCGGATTGGACGATAGGAGGGCAAGCGAAGCTTTCTTT.

The rearrangement joins TRBV9 to TRBJ2-7; a weak D match, TRBD1 (5 bases). The germline V gene has CDR1 SGDLS and CDR2 YYNGEE. CDR3 size: 13 residues. Trimming left V 0 bases short and J 6 bases short, with 10 bases between. The CDR3 loop is CASSVDPGPEQYF. The CDR3 DNA follows: TGTGCCAGCAGCGTAGACCCAGGGCCCGAGCAGTACTTC.

This clone was picked up one time. CDR3 protein: CASSLAGTGETQYF. The CDR3 DNA reads TGCGCCAGCAGCCTAGCCGGGACAGGGGAGACCCAGTACTTC. J is TRBJ2-5 and V is TRBV4-1, with 9 nucleotides matching TRBD1. V lost 4 bases and J lost 5; bases outside the gene matches: 5. From germline, CDR1 is MGHRA and CDR2 YSYEKL. This CDR3 region has 14 residues.

In this sample, this clone turned up a few times. V and J are TRBV10-3 and TRBJ2-7; weak D call: TRBD1 (7 bases). The CDR3 has 13 residues. Trimming pared 4 bases from V and 4 bases from J, leaving 11 bases between. CDR1 is ENHRY and CDR2 is SYGVKD in the germline V gene. In DNA, the CDR3 is TGTGCCATCAGTGGCGGGACAGCGTACGAGCAGTACTTC. It is translated as CAISGGTAYEQYF.

The V call is TRBV27, the J call TRBJ2-7; 9 bases are a match to TRBD1. The junction had 7 bases not matched to a gene; V was cut back by 5 bases and J by 2 bases. The CDR3 has 15 amino acids. The germline gives CDR1 MNHEY, CDR2 SMNVEV (reference sequence). The CDR3 DNA reads TGTGCCAGCAGTAGGGGACAGGGTTCCCCCTACGAGCAGTACTTC. Translated, it gives CASSRGQGSPYEQYF.

In nucleotides, the CDR3 is TGTGCCAGTAAACTCCAGGGGTCTGGAAACACCATATATTTT. This translates into CASKLQGSGNTIYF. This chain connects TRBV19 to TRBJ1-3; perhaps TRBD1 as D (6 bases). CDR1 and CDR2 from the germline V gene are LNHDA and SQIVND (reference sequence). The CDR3 covers 14 residues. Trimming took 7 bases from V and 1 from J, leaving 11 bases between them. The full variable domain, in which reference TRBV19 and TRBJ1-3 provide the parts outside the CDR3, is DGGITQSPKYLFRKEGQNVTLSCEQNLNHDAMYWYRQDPGQGLRLIYYSQIVNDFQKGDIAEGYSVSREKKESFPLTVTSAQKNPTAFYLCASKLQGSGNTIYFGEGSWLTVV.

The chain combines TRBV18 with TRBJ1-2, with D possibly being TRBD1 (6 bases). Germline CDR1 is KGHSH and CDR2 is LQKENI. The CDR3 has 16 amino acids. V lost 3 bases, J lost 4 bases, and 18 bases lay in between. This chain's CDR3 is CASSPSDTTGLYGYTF. Here the CDR3 DNA reads TGTGCCAGCTCACCTTCTGATACGACAGGACTCTATGGCTACACCTTC.

V and J are TRBV30 and TRBJ2-4; a possible D gene is TRBD2 (5 bases). The germline gives CDR1 GTSNPN, CDR2 SVGIG (reference sequence). This CDR3 is built from 13 residues. The ends were cut back, 0 bases at V and 6 bases at J, with 9 bases in the middle. The CDR3 DNA follows: TGTGCCTGGAGTGTCGGGGTGGCAAACATTCAGTACTTC. The encoded protein is CAWSVGVANIQYF.

This chain uses TRBV6-5 with TRBJ2-1; D is possibly TRBD1 (6 bases). The germline V and J ends were trimmed by 6 bases and 1 base, with 13 bases remaining between them. CDR1 and CDR2 from the germline V gene are MNHEY and SVGAGI. The CDR3 extends over 15 amino acids. CDR3 sequence: CASSMGQGSYNEQFF. The CDR3 DNA reads as TGTGCCAGCAGCATGGGACAAGGGTCCTACAATGAGCAGTTCTTC.

The chain employs TRBV4-3 and TRBJ2-5, with TRBD2 matching over 9 bases. V trimming: 4 bases; J trimming: 2 bases; junction bases outside the gene matches: 5. The CDR3 totals 15 residues. The germline V gene has CDR1 LGHNA and CDR2 YSLEER. CDR3 nucleotides: TGCGCCAGCAGCCCCGAGCGGGGGGCGCAAGAGACCCAGTACTTC. It yields the protein CASSPERGAQETQYF.

The V and J genes are TRBV5-5 and TRBJ1-1; TRBD1 might be the D (6 bases). The V end was cut by 4 bases, the J end by 0 bases, with 13 bases between. The CDR3 extends over 15 amino acids. Germline assignment: CDR1 SGHKS and CDR2 YYEKEE (reference sequence). The CDR3 DNA follows: TGTGCCAGCAGCACGCCGGGACATTTGAACACTGAAGCTTTCTTT. It codes for CASSTPGHLNTEAFF.